Listed here are 24 T cell receptor beta chains from one sample, sequenced in a study of blood T cell repertoires in COVID-19. Profiled with immunoSEQ multiplex PCR; TCRdb holds only in-frame clones, not every one. The sample lists 180,000 or so clones, around 86% occurring once. The sequencing sample was made of peripheral blood. Receptors were obtained from a man between 18 and 29 years old with acute or convalescent COVID-19.

This clone was seen a handful of times. J is TRBJ1-3 and V is TRBV7-9; perhaps TRBD1 as D (5 bases). This CDR3 region has 15 residues. V lost 5 bases to trimming and J lost 0 bases, with 11 bases between them. Germline V gene data show CDR1 as SEHNR and CDR2 as FQNEAQ (reference sequence). CDR3 sequence: CASSQQAVSGNTIYF. The CDR3 DNA reads as TGTGCCAGCAGCCAACAGGCCGTCTCTGGAAACACCATATATTTT.

About this clone: Germline is not matched at one junction end, which may reflect a read error. The chain employs TRBV5-8 and TRBJ1-5; perhaps TRBD1 as D (6 bases). The germline gives CDR1 SGHTS, CDR2 YDEGEE. This CDR3 is 14 amino acids long. CDR3 nucleotide sequence: TGTGCCAGCAGCCTTCCGGACAGTTACCAGCCCCGGCATTTT. It specifies CASSLPDSYQPRHF. Based on the CDR3 plus reference TRBV5-8 and TRBJ1-5, the full variable domain is EAGVTQSPTHLIKTRGQQATLRCSPISGHTSVYWYQQALGLGLQFLLWYDEGEERNRGNFPPRFSGRQFPNYSSELNVNALELEDSALYLCASSLPDSYQPRHFGDGTRLSIL.

The gene calls are TRBV18 and TRBJ1-2; D may be TRBD1 (5 bases). The CDR3 loop spans 15 amino acids. CDR1 is KGHSH, CDR2 LQKENI, per germline. Trimming removed 6 bases from V and 8 bases from J, with 22 bases in between. CDR3 coding DNA: TGTGCCAGCTCCGCCGGCGGGAACTCTGGGGACGGCTACACCTTC. Translation gives CASSAGGNSGDGYTF.

The rearrangement joins TRBV2 to TRBJ1-1; tentative D call: TRBD1 (6 bases). CDR1 is SNHLY, CDR2 FYNNEI, per germline. The CDR3 runs to 14 residues. With 6 bases removed from V and 5 bases from J, the gap between germline ends came to 16 bases. The CDR3 nucleotides are TGTGCCAGCAGCAACAGGGCTGTTATGACTGAAGCTTTCTTT. Protein: CASSNRAVMTEAFF.

This clone was observed once. The chain links TRBV30 to TRBJ1-1; the D is unclear. V was clipped by 7 bases and J by 0 bases, with 6 bases between them. The CDR3 runs to 11 residues. Germline CDR1 reads GTSNPN; CDR2 reads SVGIG (reference sequence). CDR3 DNA: TGTGCCTCCGGGGTGAACACTGAAGCTTTCTTT. It specifies CASGVNTEAFF. The entire variable domain, with the rest obtained from reference TRBV30 and TRBJ1-1, is as follows: SQTIHQWPATLVQPVGSPLSLECTVEGTSNPNLYWYRQAAGRGLQLLFYSVGIGQISSEVPQNLSASRPQDRQFILSSKKLLLSDSGFYLCASGVNTEAFFGQGTRLTVV.

This clone has more than one count but fewer than ten. Here the CDR3 DNA reads TGTGCCTCGACCGGACTAGGAACTAGCACAGATACGCAGTATTTT. This codes for CASTGLGTSTDTQYF. The V gene is TRBV30, the J gene TRBJ2-3; 7 positions agree with TRBD2. The CDR3 sequence is 15 residues long. CDR1 is GTSNPN and CDR2 is SVGIG in the germline V gene (reference sequence). The J segment lost 0 bases and the V segment lost 7 bases, leaving 10 bases of the junction unmatched.

The chain uses TRBV29-1 and TRBJ1-2; weak D call: TRBD1 (5 bases). Germline loops: CDR1 SQVTM, CDR2 ANQGSEA. V lost 6 bases and J lost 7, with 15 bases in between. This CDR3 is 12 amino acids long. CDR3 sequence (DNA): TGCAGCGTCGGAACGGGCCAGGGTGGCTACACCTTC. Amino acids: CSVGTGQGGYTF.

The chain combines TRBV28 with TRBJ1-6; possible D gene TRBD1, 6 bases. Germline V lookup: CDR1 MDHEN, CDR2 SYDVKM. CDR3 length: 14 amino acids. V was cut by 5 bases and J by 7 bases, with 12 bases left in between. The CDR3 loop is CASSRGQINSPLHF. The CDR3 DNA reads TGTGCCAGCAGTAGAGGACAGATCAATTCACCCCTCCACTTT.

This clone has more than one count but fewer than ten. The chain carries TRBV10-1 and TRBJ2-4, with D possibly TRBD1 on 6 matching bases. Germline V gene lookup returns CDR1 WNHNN and CDR2 SYGVQD (reference sequence). Trimming took 4 bases from V and 5 from J, leaving 6 bases between them. CDR3 length: 12 residues. The CDR3 sequence is CASSGTENIQYF. The CDR3 DNA reads TGCGCCAGCAGTGGGACAGAAAACATTCAGTACTTC.

The V and J genes are TRBV11-2 and TRBJ1-2; 10 bases line up with TRBD1. The CDR3 is made up of 14 amino acids. CDR1 SGHAT and CDR2 FQNNGV come from the germline V gene. J gave up 5 bases and V 8 bases, and 8 bases lay outside the gene matches. The CDR3 spells CASRPGQGNYGYTF. CDR3 in DNA: TGTGCCAGCCGCCCGGGACAGGGGAATTATGGCTACACCTTC.

This chain connects TRBV7-7 to TRBJ2-7, with 10 bases identical to TRBD1. Germline V gene data show CDR1 as SSHAT and CDR2 as FNYEAQ (reference sequence). This CDR3 has 15 residues. V trimming: 5 bases; J trimming: 4 bases; junction bases outside the gene matches: 8. The CDR3 loop reads CASSQGQGPLYEQYF. CDR3 DNA: TGTGCCAGCAGCCAGGGACAGGGGCCACTATACGAGCAGTACTTC.

This clone appeared a single time. The chain carries TRBV2 and TRBJ2-1, with 7 bases aligning to TRBD2. The germline V gene encodes CDR1 SNHLY and CDR2 FYNNEI. J gave up 4 bases and V 3 bases, and 9 bases lay outside the gene matches. The CDR3 spans 16 residues. The CDR3 spells CASSERQRGLYNEQFF. The CDR3 DNA is TGTGCCAGCAGTGAGCGTCAGCGGGGATTATACAATGAGCAGTTCTTC.

The chain couples TRBV5-6 to TRBJ2-1, with 7 bases matching TRBD2. From germline, CDR1 is SGHDT and CDR2 YYEEEE. CDR3 length: 15 amino acids. The V segment lost 1 base and the J segment 8 bases; nucleotides outside the gene matches: 9. The CDR3 sequence is CASSLSRGDGYEQFF. The CDR3 DNA follows: TGTGCCAGCAGCTTGAGTCGGGGGGACGGCTATGAGCAGTTCTTC.

This clone was counted many times. Other DNA sequences in this specimen translate into the identical CDR3. The chain carries TRBV7-8 and TRBJ1-1; 7 bases fit TRBD1. The CDR3 covers 14 residues. With V trimmed by 5 bases and J by 1 base, 4 bases remained unmatched. Germline CDR1 and CDR2: SGHVS and FQNEAQ. The CDR3, as DNA: TGTGCCAGCAGCCCCGGGACAGCGAACACTGAAGCTTTCTTT. Amino acid sequence: CASSPGTANTEAFF. Variable domain in full (rest from reference TRBV7-8 and TRBJ1-1): GAGVSQSPRYKVAKRGQDVALRCDPISGHVSLFWYQQALGQGPEFLTYFQNEAQLDKSGLPSDRFFAERPEGSVSTLKIQRTQQEDSAVYLCASSPGTANTEAFFGQGTRLTVV.

This clone has a single count. The J gene is TRBJ1-6, the V gene TRBV3-1 (or the pseudogene TRBV3-2), with D possibly TRBD1 on 5 matching bases. This CDR3 region has 15 residues. Trimming took off 2 bases at V and 4 bases at J, with 9 bases between the two ends. Germline CDR1 and CDR2: LGHDT and YNNKEL (reference sequence). The CDR3: CASSQRGRYNSPLHF. The CDR3 DNA reads TGTGCCAGCAGCCAAAGGGGCAGATATAATTCACCCCTCCACTTT.

This clone showed up just once. Its ends do not fully match the called genes, so a read error is possible. The rearrangement uses TRBV7-9 and TRBJ1-2; a possible D gene is TRBD1 (5 bases). The germline CDR1 and CDR2 sequences are SEHNR and FQNEAQ (reference sequence). This CDR3 region has 12 residues. The CDR3 DNA is TGTGCCAGCAGCTTGGTGGCCGACAGACTCCTATTC. This sequence encodes CASSLVADRLLF. Complete variable domain (other parts from reference TRBV7-9 and TRBJ1-2): DTGVSQNPRHKITKRGQNVTFRCDPISEHNRLYWYRQTLGQGPEFLTYFQNEAQLEKSRLLSDRFSAERPKGSFSTLEIQRTEQGDSAMYLCASSLVADRLLFGSGTRLTVV.

This sequence joins TRBV7-9 and TRBJ1-5; 10 bases match TRBD1. The CDR3 spans 14 residues. CDR1 and CDR2 (germline): SEHNR, FQNEAQ (reference sequence). Trimming cost V 5 bases and J 5 bases; bases outside gene matches: 3. In nucleotides, the CDR3 is TGTGCCAGCAGCCCGGGACAGGGGCATCAGCCCCAGCATTTT. Its translation is CASSPGQGHQPQHF.

This clone has just a few counts. The chain has TRBV18 and TRBJ1-4; 8 nucleotides match TRBD1. CDR1 and CDR2 from the germline V gene are KGHSH and LQKENI. The V gene end was trimmed by 3 bases and the J gene end by 3 bases; junction bases not matched to a gene: 0. The CDR3 has 14 residues. The CDR3 DNA follows: TGTGCCAGCTCACCGGGACAGGCTAATGAAAAACTGTTTTTT. This sequence encodes CASSPGQANEKLFF.

The chain is built from TRBV28 and TRBJ1-5; 9 bases match TRBD1. This CDR3 comprises 15 residues. V was pared by 4 bases and J by 7 bases, with 8 bases of the junction left unmatched. The germline gives CDR1 MDHEN, CDR2 SYDVKM. CDR3 coding DNA: TGTGCCAGCAGTTCCGCCGGGACAGGGATCCAGCCCCAGCATTTT. It codes for CASSSAGTGIQPQHF. Full variable domain (outside the CDR3, taken from reference TRBV28 and TRBJ1-5): DVKVTQSSRYLVKRTGEKVFLECVQDMDHENMFWYRQDPGLGLRLIYFSYDVKMKEKGDIPEGYSVSREKKERFSLILESASTNQTSMYLCASSSAGTGIQPQHFGDGTRLSIL.

CDR3 amino acids: CASSPVGGNYGYTF. Written as DNA, the CDR3 is TGTGCCAGCAGCCCCGTCGGCGGAAACTATGGCTACACCTTC. This chain connects TRBV3-1 (or the pseudogene TRBV3-2) to TRBJ1-2; D gene unclear. Germline V gene sequence: CDR1 LGHDT, CDR2 YNNKEL (reference sequence). This CDR3 has 14 residues. V was clipped by 4 bases and J by 2 bases, with 11 bases between them.

V usage is TRBV3-1 (or the pseudogene TRBV3-2) and J usage is TRBJ1-2, with D possibly matching TRBD1 (6 bases). CDR3 size: 14 residues. Looked up from germline, CDR1 is LGHDT and CDR2 is YNNKEL (reference sequence). V was shortened by 0 bases and J by 7 bases, with 12 bases between the two germline ends. Here the CDR3 reads CASSQERQGLGYTF. The CDR3 region has the DNA TGTGCCAGCAGCCAAGAAAGGCAGGGGCTTGGCTACACCTTC.

The chain couples TRBV19 to TRBJ2-5; 8 bases fit TRBD1. With V trimmed by 4 bases and J by 2 bases, 6 bases remained unmatched. Per germline, CDR1 LNHDA and CDR2 SQIVND (reference sequence). The CDR3 totals 15 residues. The CDR3 here is CASSTRRDRQETQYF. In DNA form, the CDR3 reads TGTGCCAGTAGTACCCGCCGGGACAGGCAAGAGACCCAGTACTTC.

This clone appeared once. The chain combines TRBV9 with TRBJ1-3; 8 positions match TRBD1. The germline CDR1 and CDR2 sequences are SGDLS and YYNGEE. This CDR3 is 15 amino acids long. The ends lost 0 bases at V and 4 bases at J; junction bases unmatched: 3. The CDR3 coding sequence is TGTGCCAGCAGCGTAGTCGGGACAGGCGGAAACACCATATATTTT. This translates into CASSVVGTGGNTIYF.

This chain's CDR3 is CAISEGFGQQETQYF. The CDR3 nucleotides are TGTGCCATCAGTGAAGGATTTGGGCAACAAGAGACCCAGTACTTC. The V call is TRBV10-3, the J call TRBJ2-5; D is undetermined. The CDR3 extends over 15 amino acids. V lost 3 bases and J lost 2, with 13 bases in between. From germline, CDR1 is ENHRY and CDR2 SYGVKD.